This TCR beta chain was observed in a study of T-cell memory formation after mild COVID-19. TCRdb passed the 5' RACE reads through MiXCR, listing each CDR3 protein once. The sample includes roughly 190,000 distinct CDR3 sequences, about 17% of them seen just once. The V end was cut by 0 bases, the J end by 3 bases, with 10 bases between. CDR3 length: 15 residues. Germline CDR1 reads SGHDT; CDR2 reads YYEEEE. This clonotype has ten or more counts. The sequenced sample was PBMCs or a T cell subset sorted from them (not recorded which). The chain uses TRBV5-6 and TRBJ2-1, with TRBD1 as a possible D gene (6 bases). This receptor was identified in an adult woman who had mild COVID-19 (a few samples of this study predate the infection). Cell type and time point are not known. For the CDR3, the DNA is TGTGCCAGCAGCTTGGTCTGGGGGCGCTACAATGAGCAGTTCTTC. Its translation is CASSLVWGRYNEQFF. The full variable domain, completed using reference TRBV5-6 and TRBJ2-1, is DAGVTQSPTHLIKTRGQQVTLRCSPKSGHDTVSWYQQALGQGPQFIFQYYEEEERQRGNFPDRFSGHQFPNYSSELNVNALLLGDSALYLCASSLVWGRYNEQFFGPGTRLTVL.